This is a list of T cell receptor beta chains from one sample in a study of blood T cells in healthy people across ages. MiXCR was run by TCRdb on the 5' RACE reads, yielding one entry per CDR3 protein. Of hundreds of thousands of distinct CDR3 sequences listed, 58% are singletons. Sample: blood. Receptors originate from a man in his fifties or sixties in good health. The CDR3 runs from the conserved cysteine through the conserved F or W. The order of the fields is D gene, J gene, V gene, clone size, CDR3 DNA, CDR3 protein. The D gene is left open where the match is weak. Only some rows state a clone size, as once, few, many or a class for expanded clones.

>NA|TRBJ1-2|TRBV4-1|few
TGCGCCAGCAGCTTGACAGTGTCCTATGGCTACACCTTC
CASSLTVSYGYTF
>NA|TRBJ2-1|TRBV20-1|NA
TGCAGTGCCCCCGACCCGGCGGCCTACAATGAGCAGTTCTTC
CSAPDPAAYNEQFF
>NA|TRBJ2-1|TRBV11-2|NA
TGTGCCAGCAGCCTCTGGGGGAGCAGGGTCTATGAGCAGTTCTTC
CASSLWGSRVYEQFF
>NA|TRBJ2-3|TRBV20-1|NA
TGCAGTGCGAACCGGGACCGGCAGCGGGGCACAGATACGCAGTATTTT
CSANRDRQRGTDTQYF
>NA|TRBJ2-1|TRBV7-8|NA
TGTGCCAGCAGCTTAATCTCCCCCTATGAGCAGTTCTTC
CASSLISPYEQFF
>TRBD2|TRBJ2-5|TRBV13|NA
TGTGCCAGCAGCAAAAACCCACAGCGGGGGTTCTACAATGAGCAGTACTTC
CASSKNPQRGFYNEQYF
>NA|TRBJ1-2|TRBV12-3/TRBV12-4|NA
TGTGCCAGCAGTCGGCGGGAGGGGGGAGGCTACACCTTC
CASSRREGGGYTF
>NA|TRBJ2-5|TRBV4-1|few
TGCGCCAGCAGCCAAGAAGAGGGGGGGCTCCGAGAGACCCAGTACTTC
CASSQEEGGLRETQYF
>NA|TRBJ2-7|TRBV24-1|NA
TGTGCCACCAGACGGGATTCTTATCCAATACCTGGCTACGAGCAGTACTTC
CATRRDSYPIPGYEQYF
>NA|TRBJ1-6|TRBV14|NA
TGTGCCAGCAGCCAAACGACAGCGGTTAGATATAATTCACCCCTCCACTTT
CASSQTTAVRYNSPLHF
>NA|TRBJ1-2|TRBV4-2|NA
TGTGCCAGCAGCCAAGAAAGGAAAGAAAGCGGCTATGGCTACACCTTC
CASSQERKESGYGYTF
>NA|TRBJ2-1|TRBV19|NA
TGTGCCAGTAGTATAGGCAAGGGAAGGACCGGCAATGAGCAGTTCTTC
CASSIGKGRTGNEQFF
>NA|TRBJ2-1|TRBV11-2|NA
TGTGCCAGCAGCCCTCCGGGACTCCTTCTAGGGGAGCAGTTCTTC
CASSPPGLLLGEQFF
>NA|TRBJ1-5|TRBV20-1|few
TGCAGTGCTAGAGATTCACGCAATCAGCCCCAGCATTTT
CSARDSRNQPQHF
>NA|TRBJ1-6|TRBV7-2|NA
TGTGCCAGCAGCTTATTCCCGGGGGCTAATTCACCCCTCCACTTT
CASSLFPGANSPLHF
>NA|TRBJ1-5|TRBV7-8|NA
TGTGCCAGCAGCTTAGTTTTAGGTATAGAACAGCCCCAGCATTTT
CASSLVLGIEQPQHF
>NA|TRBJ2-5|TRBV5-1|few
TGCGCCAGCAGCTCTCAAGGACGGGGAGGAGAGACCCAGTACTTC
CASSSQGRGGETQYF
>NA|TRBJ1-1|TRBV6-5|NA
TGTGCCAGCAACGTTATGGGCGCCACGAACACTGAAGCTTTCTTT
CASNVMGATNTEAFF
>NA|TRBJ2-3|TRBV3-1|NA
TGTGCCAGCAGCCGGGGACTCCCCAATGGGGATACGCAGTATTTT
CASSRGLPNGDTQYF
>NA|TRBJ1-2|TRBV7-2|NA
TGTGCCAGCAGCGTATGGTTGGGCTATGGCTACACCTTC
CASSVWLGYGYTF
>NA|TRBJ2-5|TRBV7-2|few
TGTGCCAGCAGCTTACAACTACAAGAGACCCAGTACTTC
CASSLQLQETQYF
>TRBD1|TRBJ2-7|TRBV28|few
TGTGCCAGCAGTTCGGGACAGACGATTTACGAGCAGTACTTC
CASSSGQTIYEQYF
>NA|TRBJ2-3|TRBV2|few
TGTGCCACCCGGGCCGTCCTAAGCACAGATACGCAGTATTTT
CATRAVLSTDTQYF
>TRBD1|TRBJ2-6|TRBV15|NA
TGTGCCACCAGCAGAGATCAGGGGGCTGGGGCCAACGTCCTGACTTTC
CATSRDQGAGANVLTF
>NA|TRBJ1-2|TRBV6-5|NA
TGTGCCAGCAGTTACTCCGGCTATGGCTACACCTTC
CASSYSGYGYTF